The 24 T cell receptor beta chains in this list originate from one sample, sequenced in a study of cytomegalovirus exposure and HLA in healthy donors. Researchers ran the PCR with 60 Vbeta and 13 Jbeta primers. Profiling relied on immunoSEQ multiplex PCR, and the TCRdb table lists in-frame clones only, not all of them. The data hold 120,000 or so clones, with roughly 80% observed a single time. Sequenced input: PBMCs. These receptors came from a female donor in good health and CMV-seronegative.

A remark on this clone: One end of the junction is discordant with germline, which a read error may explain. The rearrangement uses TRBV29-1 and TRBJ2-4; 8 nucleotides agree with TRBD1. The germline gives CDR1 SQVTM, CDR2 ANQGSEA. This CDR3 comprises 12 residues. The CDR3 DNA reads as TGCAGCGTGCAGACAGGGGATAACAGTCAGTACTTC. Amino acid sequence: CSVQTGDNSQYF.

The rearrangement uses TRBV19 and TRBJ2-1, with D possibly matching TRBD1 (5 bases). The germline gives CDR1 LNHDA, CDR2 SQIVND (reference sequence). This CDR3 has 17 amino acids. The CDR3 loop reads CAVSASRWGAGRNEQFF. DNA for the CDR3: TGTGCGGTTTCAGCATCTCGTTGGGGCGCCGGTAGGAATGAGCAGTTCTTC.

The V and J genes are TRBV5-1 and TRBJ2-7; TRBD1 aligns across 7 bases. The CDR3 length is 15 residues. Germline CDR1 reads SGHRS; CDR2 reads YFSETQ. The trim removed 5 bases at V and 7 bases at J, leaving 15 bases unmatched. CDR3 sequence reads: CASRRGRDRTLEQYF. CDR3 nucleotides: TGCGCCAGCAGACGGGGCCGGGACAGAACCTTGGAGCAGTACTTC.

This rearrangement joins TRBV4-2 to TRBJ2-7; possible D gene TRBD1, 5 bases. This CDR3 region has 15 residues. CDR1 is LGHNA, CDR2 YNFKEQ, per germline. V was trimmed by 4 bases and J by 3 bases, leaving 16 bases between them. CDR3 in DNA: TGTGCCAGCAGCCCGTCAGGGATACCCTTCTACGAGCAGTACTTC. This translates into CASSPSGIPFYEQYF.

With regard to this clone: The junction does not match germline at one end; this may be a read error. CDR3 sequence reads: CASSLTAGANVLTF. CDR3 coding DNA: TGTGCTAGCAGCTTAACAGCTGGGGCCAACGTCCTGACTTTC. The chain couples TRBV7-7 to TRBJ2-6; no definite D call. This CDR3 has 14 residues. Germline V gene sequence: CDR1 SSHAT, CDR2 FNYEAQ (reference sequence).

The chain carries TRBV7-9 and TRBJ2-5; TRBD2 matches 7 bases. The ends lost 0 bases at V and 0 bases at J; junction bases unmatched: 1. Germline V gene lookup returns CDR1 SEHNR and CDR2 FQNEAQ (reference sequence). The CDR3 spans 15 residues. This chain's CDR3 is CASSLAGGNQETQYF. The CDR3 nucleotides are TGTGCCAGCAGCTTAGCGGGGGGGAACCAAGAGACCCAGTACTTC.

The chain is built from TRBV7-9 and TRBJ2-3, with 10 bases identical to TRBD2. Germline trimming cut 4 bases from V and 4 bases from J; bases unmatched to any gene: 11. CDR1 and CDR2 from the germline V gene are SEHNR and FQNEAQ (reference sequence). The CDR3 sequence is 17 residues long. The DNA of the CDR3 is TGTGCCAGCAGCTGGAAGGGGGTAGCGGGGGGATCAGATACGCAGTATTTT. The encoded protein is CASSWKGVAGGSDTQYF.

The chain recombines TRBV5-1 with TRBJ2-5, with 12 bases that match TRBD2. The CDR3 loop spans 16 amino acids. The V gene end was trimmed by 4 bases and the J gene end by 5 bases; junction bases not matched to a gene: 9. Looked up from germline, CDR1 is SGHRS and CDR2 is YFSETQ. The CDR3 nucleotides read TGCGCCAGCAGCCCGGGACTAGCGGGCGCCTGGGAGACCCAGTACTTC. As protein: CASSPGLAGAWETQYF.

CDR3 in amino acids: CASSPTDYGYTF. For the CDR3, the DNA is TGTGCCAGCTCTCCGACAGACTATGGCTACACCTTC. The rearrangement links TRBV2 to TRBJ1-2; the D gene is possibly TRBD1 (5 bases). V lost 8 bases and J 3 bases, leaving 10 bases between the germline ends. Germline lookup yields CDR1 SNHLY and CDR2 FYNNEI. This CDR3 comprises 12 residues.

The genes are TRBV27 and TRBJ1-4, with D possibly matching TRBD1 (5 bases). Germline assignment: CDR1 MNHEY and CDR2 SMNVEV (reference sequence). The V and J ends lost 7 bases and 2 bases respectively, with 20 bases between them. The CDR3 runs 17 residues. CDR3 sequence reads: CASTNGGGRRTNEKLFF. As DNA, the CDR3 is TGTGCCAGCACCAATGGGGGGGGGAGGAGGACTAATGAAAAACTGTTTTTT.

Judged by abundance, this clone is medium-sized (0.01 to 0.1%). The chain carries TRBV6-1 and TRBJ2-1, with D possibly TRBD2 on 5 matching bases. V was cut by 3 bases and J by 2 bases, with 11 bases left in between. This CDR3 contains 15 residues. Germline V gene sequence: CDR1 MNHNS, CDR2 SASEGT. CDR3 in amino acids: CASSDSGEPYNEQFF. The CDR3 DNA sequence: TGTGCCAGCAGTGATTCCGGGGAACCCTACAATGAGCAGTTCTTC.

Comment on this clone: The junction departs from the called germline gene at one end, perhaps through a read error. The CDR3: CASSVEPGRDTVF. CDR3 coding DNA: TGTGCCAGCAGCGTAGAACCGGGGAGGGACACGGTCTTC. The genes are TRBV9 and TRBJ1-2; possibly TRBD1 for D (6 bases). CDR3 length: 13 residues. CDR1 and CDR2 from the germline V gene are SGDLS and YYNGEE.

The gene calls are TRBV15 and TRBJ2-5, with D unclear. This CDR3 region has 14 residues. Trimming cost V 0 bases and J 5 bases, with 10 bases left between them. Germline V gene sequence: CDR1 LNHNV, CDR2 YYDKDF (reference sequence). CDR3 nucleotides: TGTGCCACCAGCAGAGATCGAGGAAGGGAGACCCAGTACTTC. Protein product: CATSRDRGRETQYF.

The chain recombines TRBV2 with TRBJ2-3; D is unresolved. CDR3 length: 14 residues. Trimming took 3 bases from V and 1 from J, leaving 8 bases between them. From germline, CDR1 is SNHLY and CDR2 FYNNEI. The CDR3 loop is CASSDLQRTDTQYF. In nucleotides, the CDR3 is TGTGCCAGCAGTGATTTACAGCGCACAGATACGCAGTATTTT.

A few counts support this clone. This chain connects TRBV2 to TRBJ1-1, with 7 bases matching TRBD1. Trimming cost V 7 bases and J 2 bases; bases outside gene matches: 7. This CDR3 contains 14 residues. From germline, CDR1 is SNHLY and CDR2 FYNNEI. Here the CDR3 DNA reads TGTGCCAGCAAAGGGGGGACAGCAAACACTGAAGCTTTCTTT. This sequence encodes CASKGGTANTEAFF.

This chain connects TRBV29-1 to TRBJ1-1, with 9 nucleotides matching TRBD1. CDR3 length: 11 residues. Germline lookup yields CDR1 SQVTM and CDR2 ANQGSEA. V lost 4 bases and J lost 8; bases outside the gene matches: 2. CDR3 sequence: CSVAGTGEAFF. Written as DNA, the CDR3 is TGCAGCGTTGCCGGGACAGGGGAAGCTTTCTTT.

This clone was seen only a few times. The genes are TRBV5-6 and TRBJ2-7; TRBD1 matches 9 bases. Trimming cost V 3 bases and J 5 bases; bases outside gene matches: 3. The CDR3 length is 13 residues. Germline CDR1 SGHDT, CDR2 YYEEEE. CDR3 nucleotides: TGTGCCAGCAGCTCGAGGGACAGGGACGAGCAGTACTTC. This encodes CASSSRDRDEQYF.

This sequence joins TRBV4-1 and TRBJ2-1; possibly TRBD2 for D (5 bases). Trimming stripped 3 bases from V and 1 base from J, with 10 bases between. This CDR3 spans 15 amino acids. Germline lookup yields CDR1 MGHRA and CDR2 YSYEKL. This CDR3 is CASSQKGLSYNEQFF. DNA of the CDR3: TGCGCCAGCAGCCAGAAAGGACTTTCCTACAATGAGCAGTTCTTC.

The J gene is TRBJ2-2, the V gene TRBV5-1; 7 nucleotides align to TRBD1. CDR3 length: 17 residues. Per germline, CDR1 SGHRS and CDR2 YFSETQ. V trimming: 2 bases; J trimming: 0 bases; junction bases outside the gene matches: 7. The DNA of the CDR3 is TGCGCCAGCAGCTTCAGGACAGGCGCTACGAACACCGGGGAGCTGTTTTTT. It specifies CASSFRTGATNTGELFF.

The chain combines TRBV2 with TRBJ2-3; 11 bases align to TRBD2. The CDR3 spans 15 residues. In germline, CDR1 is SNHLY, CDR2 FYNNEI. V gave up 6 bases and J gave up 6 bases; unmatched junction bases: 8. CDR3 DNA: TGTGCCAGCAGCCCTAGTAGCGGGGGGGCGGATACGCAGTATTTT. The encoded protein is CASSPSSGGADTQYF.

The chain has TRBV18 and TRBJ2-2; D might be TRBD2 (5 bases). CDR1 and CDR2 (germline): KGHSH, LQKENI. The CDR3 runs 14 residues. Trimming pared 4 bases from V and 2 bases from J, leaving 8 bases between. The CDR3 DNA follows: TGTGCCAGCTCACGCTGGACTAACACCGGGGAGCTGTTTTTT. Its protein is CASSRWTNTGELFF.

The rearrangement links TRBV2 to TRBJ2-1; the D is unclear. The CDR3 extends over 15 amino acids. Trimming shortened V by 7 bases and J by 0 bases, and 13 bases separated the two germline ends. CDR1 SNHLY and CDR2 FYNNEI come from the germline V gene. CDR3 DNA: TGTGCCAGCATCACTAACAAGTACTCCTACAATGAGCAGTTCTTC. Translated, it gives CASITNKYSYNEQFF.

The chain combines TRBV5-5 with TRBJ1-4; unclear D gene. Germline assignment: CDR1 SGHKS and CDR2 YYEKEE (reference sequence). CDR3 size: 15 residues. V was trimmed by 0 bases and J by 7 bases, leaving 13 bases between them. CDR3 amino acids: CASSLGNGRGEKLFF. CDR3 DNA: TGTGCCAGCAGCTTGGGTAACGGGCGGGGTGAAAAACTGTTTTTT.

The chain employs TRBV4-1 and TRBJ1-1; maybe TRBD1 (5 bases). Deletions cut 0 bases from V and 6 bases from J, with 8 bases between. The length of the CDR3 is 13 residues. Germline V gives CDR1 MGHRA, CDR2 YSYEKL. This CDR3 is CASSQEGVAEAFF. The CDR3 DNA reads TGCGCCAGCAGCCAAGAAGGGGTGGCTGAAGCTTTCTTT.